Below, 32 T cell receptor beta chains from the same sample are listed, as sequenced in a study of T cells after yellow fever vaccination. TCRdb analysed the 5' RACE reads with MiXCR anew, one entry per CDR3 protein. Altogether hundreds of thousands of distinct CDR3 sequences are present, around a fifth being singletons, with the ten largest covering about 16%. The specimen comprised PBMCs, sampled approximately 20 days after the first yellow fever vaccination. Receptors were obtained from a man between 18 and 35 years old who received the YFV17D yellow fever vaccine.

This clonotype was counted only a few times. The gene calls are TRBV4-3 and TRBJ2-1; 8 nucleotides match TRBD1. CDR3 length: 16 residues. CDR1 is LGHNA and CDR2 is YSLEER in the germline V gene. The trim removed 4 bases at V and 4 bases at J, leaving 9 bases unmatched. The CDR3 DNA reads TGCGCCAGCAGCCGCGAAGGGGACAGGCAGTACAATGAGCAGTTCTTC. This translates into CASSREGDRQYNEQFF.

In its sample, this clonotype was seen a few times. The chain employs TRBV5-1 and TRBJ1-1; tentative D call: TRBD1 (6 bases). Trimming shortened V by 0 bases and J by 4 bases, and 10 bases separated the two germline ends. The CDR3 runs 14 residues. Germline CDR1 and CDR2: SGHRS and YFSETQ. The CDR3 sequence: CASSLEGHTTEAFF. The CDR3 DNA reads TGCGCCAGCAGCTTGGAGGGACATACCACTGAAGCTTTCTTT.

The rearrangement joins TRBV6-2 or TRBV6-3 to TRBJ2-7; TRBD2 agrees at 9 bases. Germline CDR1 and CDR2: MNHEY and SVGEGT. V dropped 0 bases and J dropped 0; count of bases not matched to a gene: 3. The length of the CDR3 is 16 residues. The CDR3 DNA follows: TGTGCCAGCAGTTACTCTAGCGGGGGACCCTCCTACGAGCAGTACTTC. Its translation: CASSYSSGGPSYEQYF.

V gene TRBV4-3 combines with J gene TRBJ2-5; D not certain. V lost 1 base and J 4 bases, leaving 13 bases between the germline ends. The CDR3 is 15 amino acids. Germline V lookup: CDR1 LGHNA, CDR2 YSLEER. CDR3 in amino acids: CASSQGDGVVETQYF. In nucleotides, the CDR3 is TGCGCCAGCAGCCAAGGAGACGGCGTGGTAGAGACCCAGTACTTC.

The V gene is TRBV7-9, the J gene TRBJ2-3, with 7 bases matching TRBD2. The V segment lost 5 bases and the J segment 9 bases; nucleotides outside the gene matches: 5. CDR3 size: 12 residues. Germline V gene lookup returns CDR1 SEHNR and CDR2 FQNEAQ (reference sequence). The chain's CDR3 is CASSVGGGTQYF. CDR3 bases: TGTGCCAGCAGCGTGGGGGGGGGGACGCAGTATTTT. The whole variable domain, filled in from reference TRBV7-9 and TRBJ2-3, reads DTGVSQNPRHKITKRGQNVTFRCDPISEHNRLYWYRQTLGQGPEFLTYFQNEAQLEKSRLLSDRFSAERPKGSFSTLEIQRTEQGDSAMYLCASSVGGGTQYFGPGTRLTVL.

This clonotype has a handful of counts. The chain combines TRBV5-6 with TRBJ2-7; TRBD1 matches 7 bases. With V trimmed by 4 bases and J by 3 bases, 4 bases remained unmatched. This CDR3 comprises 13 residues. Germline values: CDR1 SGHDT, CDR2 YYEEEE. The CDR3 DNA reads TGTGCCAGCAGCCCGGACAGGAGCTACGAGCAGTACTTC. Its translation is CASSPDRSYEQYF.

The rearrangement links TRBV7-9 to TRBJ2-2; 8 bases line up with TRBD2. CDR3 length: 15 amino acids. The V gene end was trimmed by 5 bases and the J gene end by 0 bases; junction bases not matched to a gene: 2. CDR1 is SEHNR and CDR2 is FQNEAQ in the germline V gene (reference sequence). The chain's CDR3 is CASSLSGANTGELFF. CDR3 DNA: TGTGCCAGCAGCCTTAGCGGGGCGAACACCGGGGAGCTGTTTTTT.

This clonotype was observed a few times. The gene calls are TRBV5-1 and TRBJ1-2; D is uncertain. CDR1 is SGHRS and CDR2 is YFSETQ in the germline V gene. This CDR3 contains 15 residues. With 1 base removed from V and 0 bases from J, the gap between germline ends came to 10 bases. CDR3 amino acids: CASSLSSGSNYGYTF. The CDR3 DNA reads TGCGCCAGCAGCTTGTCGTCAGGATCTAACTATGGCTACACCTTC.

This clonotype was counted only a few times. Here the CDR3 reads CASSLFTRGNTIYF. The CDR3 DNA follows: TGTGCCAGCAGCTTATTCACCAGGGGAAACACCATATATTTT. The V and J genes are TRBV7-8 and TRBJ1-3; no clear D. V was shortened by 2 bases and J by 4 bases, with 9 bases between the two germline ends. Germline CDR1 and CDR2: SGHVS and FQNEAQ. CDR3 length: 14 amino acids.

This clonotype appeared many times. The chain joins TRBV7-6 to TRBJ2-7; D perhaps matches TRBD2 (6 bases). V was pared by 3 bases and J by 7 bases, with 16 bases between. Germline loops: CDR1 SGHVS, CDR2 FNYEAQ. This CDR3 spans 14 amino acids. The CDR3 is CASSLGGSGGEQYF. In nucleotides, the CDR3 is TGTGCCAGCAGCTTGGGAGGATCTGGCGGTGAGCAGTACTTC.

This clonotype came up a few times. This chain uses TRBV5-1 with TRBJ2-5; D is tentatively TRBD1 or TRBD2 (6 bases each). Germline CDR1 is SGHRS and CDR2 is YFSETQ. This CDR3 contains 14 residues. The ends were cut back, 0 bases at V and 5 bases at J, with 11 bases in the middle. The CDR3: CASSLGGASETQYF. CDR3 nucleotide sequence: TGCGCCAGCAGCTTGGGGGGGGCATCGGAGACCCAGTACTTC.

This chain connects TRBV6-2 or TRBV6-3 to TRBJ2-3; no reliable D call. The CDR3 has 12 amino acids. V was clipped by 8 bases and J by 2 bases, with 8 bases between them. The germline gives CDR1 MNHEY, CDR2 SVGEGT. The CDR3 spells CASGSFTDTQYF. For the CDR3, the DNA is TGTGCCAGCGGGTCTTTCACAGATACGCAGTATTTT.

This clonotype has more than one count but fewer than ten. The chain joins TRBV12-3 or TRBV12-4 to TRBJ2-3; 14 bases are a match to TRBD2. V lost 6 bases and J lost 5; bases outside the gene matches: 7. The CDR3 extends over 16 amino acids. CDR3 DNA: TGTGCCAGCAGCTGGACTAGCGGGGGGATGATAGATACGCAGTATTTT. As protein: CASSWTSGGMIDTQYF.

The chain has TRBV7-2 and TRBJ2-7; 12 nucleotides match TRBD2. V shed 3 bases and J 6 bases; nucleotides not matched to a gene: 6. Germline V gives CDR1 SGHTA, CDR2 FQGNSA. The CDR3 has 15 residues. The CDR3 region is CASSLVLAGGFEQYF. In DNA, the CDR3 is TGTGCCAGCAGCTTGGTCCTAGCGGGGGGGTTCGAGCAGTACTTC.

This clonotype was observed a few times. J is TRBJ2-3 and V is TRBV9; TRBD2 is a possible D gene (7 bases). The CDR3 runs to 16 residues. Germline V gene data show CDR1 as SGDLS and CDR2 as YYNGEE. The ends were cut back, 0 bases at V and 4 bases at J, with 15 bases in the middle. In DNA form, the CDR3 reads TGTGCCAGCAGCGTAGTTGGGGGGGGCTCCCCAGATACGCAGTATTTT. This translates into CASSVVGGGSPDTQYF.

The chain uses TRBV28 and TRBJ1-4, with unresolved D. Germline loops: CDR1 MDHEN, CDR2 SYDVKM. Trimming shortened V by 7 bases and J by 0 bases, and 9 bases separated the two germline ends. The CDR3 spans 14 residues. The CDR3 loop reads CASNGFSTNEKLFF. CDR3 nucleotide sequence: TGTGCCAGCAACGGGTTCTCAACTAATGAAAAACTGTTTTTT. The complete variable domain, with remaining parts taken from reference TRBV28 and TRBJ1-4, reads DVKVTQSSRYLVKRTGEKVFLECVQDMDHENMFWYRQDPGLGLRLIYFSYDVKMKEKGDIPEGYSVSREKKERFSLILESASTNQTSMYLCASNGFSTNEKLFFGSGTQLSVL.

The rearrangement uses TRBV6-2 or TRBV6-3 and TRBJ2-1; TRBD1 aligns across 7 bases. The germline V gene has CDR1 MNHEY and CDR2 SVGEGT. V dropped 6 bases and J dropped 10; count of bases not matched to a gene: 9. The CDR3 loop spans 13 amino acids. The CDR3 here is CASRPQGVREQFF. DNA for the CDR3: TGTGCCAGCAGACCCCAGGGGGTACGCGAGCAGTTCTTC.

The chain uses TRBV7-2 and TRBJ2-1, with D perhaps given as TRBD1 or TRBD2 (6 bases each). The germline V gene encodes CDR1 SGHTA and CDR2 FQGNSA. Trimming left V 6 bases short and J 4 bases short, with 13 bases between. The CDR3 has 14 amino acids. This chain's CDR3 is CASRGGQYYNEQFF. CDR3 DNA sequence: TGTGCCAGCAGGGGAGGACAGTATTACAATGAGCAGTTCTTC.

The rearrangement joins TRBV5-1 to TRBJ2-7; 8 nucleotides match TRBD1. The germline gives CDR1 SGHRS, CDR2 YFSETQ. The CDR3 has 18 residues. J gave up 3 bases and V 3 bases, and 17 bases lay outside the gene matches. Written as DNA, the CDR3 is TGCGCCAGCAGCTCCCACCCTCCGGACAGGGAAGGTTTCTACGAGCAGTACGTC. This translates into CASSSHPPDREGFYEQYV.

This clonotype has a count of ten or more. V and J are TRBV7-3 and TRBJ2-7; D may match TRBD1 or TRBD2 (5 bases each). The CDR3 is made up of 13 amino acids. Germline V gene sequence: CDR1 SGHTA, CDR2 FQGTGA. Between the trimmed V and J ends, which lost 5 bases and 4 bases, there was a span of 12 bases. The CDR3 bases are TGTGCCAGCAGCCCACGTGGGGGTTACGAGCAGTACTTC. Its protein product is CASSPRGGYEQYF.

This clonotype came up a few times. V is TRBV20-1 and J is TRBJ2-7; 11 bases agree with TRBD1. The ends lost 6 bases at V and 4 bases at J; junction bases unmatched: 14. The germline V gene has CDR1 DFQATT and CDR2 SNEGSKA (reference sequence). The CDR3 consists of 16 residues. The CDR3 DNA sequence: TGCAGTGCCGCTCCCGCGACCGGGACAGGGGGGTACGAGCAGTACTTC. This translates into CSAAPATGTGGYEQYF.

This chain links TRBV7-9 with TRBJ2-2; D possibly corresponds to TRBD1 (6 bases). V lost 3 bases, J lost 3 bases, and 8 bases lay in between. The length of the CDR3 is 14 residues. Germline CDR1 and CDR2: SEHNR and FQNEAQ (reference sequence). The CDR3 sequence: CASSLRGYTGELFF. Written as DNA, the CDR3 is TGTGCCAGCAGCTTGAGGGGGTACACCGGGGAGCTGTTTTTT.

This clonotype showed up just a few times. The chain has TRBV20-1 and TRBJ1-4; 7 bases line up with TRBD1. Germline trimming cut 5 bases from V and 0 bases from J; bases unmatched to any gene: 12. CDR1 and CDR2 from the germline V gene are DFQATT and SNEGSKA (reference sequence). CDR3 length equals 17 residues. For the CDR3, the DNA is TGCAGTGCTTCGGGGGGACAGACCTTAACAACTAATGAAAAACTGTTTTTT. It codes for CSASGGQTLTTNEKLFF.

V usage is TRBV6-5 and J usage is TRBJ1-2; 8 nucleotides match TRBD1. With V trimmed by 2 bases and J by 8 bases, 10 bases remained unmatched. Germline assignment: CDR1 MNHEY and CDR2 SVGAGI. The CDR3 is 15 amino acids. This CDR3 is CASSYRQTGVRGYTF. The DNA of the CDR3 is TGTGCCAGCAGTTACCGCCAGACAGGGGTTAGGGGCTACACCTTC.

This clonotype was seen ten or more times. J is TRBJ2-5 and V is TRBV2; 14 bases align to TRBD2. The CDR3 sequence is 15 residues long. In germline, CDR1 is SNHLY, CDR2 FYNNEI. Unmatched junction bases numbered 4, after V lost 6 bases and J lost 4 bases. The CDR3 bases are TGTGCCAGCAGGAAGGGGACTAGCGGGGGAGAGACCCAGTACTTC. Translation: CASRKGTSGGETQYF.

CDR3 in amino acids: CSAEGGGTDTQYF. In DNA form, the CDR3 reads TGCAGTGCCGAGGGGGGTGGCACAGATACGCAGTATTTT. The chain joins TRBV20-1 to TRBJ2-3; D is perhaps TRBD1 or TRBD2 (6 bases each). The CDR3 has 13 amino acids. V lost 6 bases to trimming and J lost 1 base, with 11 bases between them. Germline V gives CDR1 DFQATT, CDR2 SNEGSKA (reference sequence).

This chain joins TRBV28 and TRBJ2-4, with D perhaps assigned TRBD1 or TRBD2 (5 bases each). CDR1 MDHEN and CDR2 SYDVKM come from the germline V gene. The CDR3 totals 14 residues. Trimming stripped 7 bases from V and 2 bases from J, with 12 bases between. The CDR3 spells CASTPQGPKNIQYF. The CDR3 DNA sequence: TGTGCCAGCACCCCCCAGGGACCCAAAAACATTCAGTACTTC.

The chain recombines TRBV4-1 with TRBJ1-5; TRBD1 is a possible D gene (5 bases). Germline V gives CDR1 MGHRA, CDR2 YSYEKL. The germline V and J ends were trimmed by 0 bases and 0 bases, with 12 bases remaining between them. The CDR3 is 17 amino acids. CDR3 sequence: CASSQDVGTASNQPQHF. CDR3 sequence (DNA): TGCGCCAGCAGCCAAGATGTGGGGACGGCTAGCAATCAGCCCCAGCATTTT.

This clonotype was seen only a few times. The chain recombines TRBV11-1 with TRBJ1-1, with 7 bases that match TRBD1. CDR3 length: 18 amino acids. Germline V gene data show CDR1 as SGHAT and CDR2 as FQDESV (reference sequence). The trim removed 0 bases at V and 6 bases at J, leaving 16 bases unmatched. This chain's CDR3 is CASSLAPGKGASYAEAFF. CDR3 sequence (DNA): TGTGCCAGCAGCTTAGCACCGGGTAAGGGGGCTAGTTACGCTGAAGCTTTCTTT.

The chain joins TRBV28 to TRBJ1-1; no clear D. The CDR3 contains 11 residues. Germline CDR1 is MDHEN and CDR2 is SYDVKM. V was cut by 6 bases and J by 3 bases, with 5 bases left in between. The CDR3 here is CASRAYTEAFF. The CDR3 region has the DNA TGTGCCAGCAGAGCTTACACTGAAGCTTTCTTT.

This clonotype showed up just a few times. The chain couples TRBV6-5 to TRBJ1-2; the D is unclear. V gave up 0 bases and J gave up 4 bases, with 12 bases separating them. CDR1 is MNHEY, CDR2 SVGAGI, per germline. This CDR3 is 15 amino acids long. The CDR3 protein is CASSYSPKTRYGYTF. CDR3 nucleotide sequence: TGTGCCAGCAGTTACTCCCCCAAGACACGCTATGGCTACACCTTC.

In this sample, this clonotype turned up a few times. J is TRBJ2-7 and V is TRBV30; 7 bases align to TRBD2. The germline V gene encodes CDR1 GTSNPN and CDR2 SVGIG (reference sequence). The CDR3 runs 13 residues. V lost 4 bases and J lost 4; bases outside the gene matches: 7. The CDR3 protein is CAWTTSGAYEQYF. DNA of the CDR3: TGTGCCTGGACCACCAGCGGGGCTTACGAGCAGTACTTC.